This T cell receptor (beta chain) derives from a study of T cells in localized non-small cell lung cancer. As regards this clone: Antigen: not known.

Method: immunoSEQ multiplex PCR; TCRdb's copy keeps in-frame clones and lacks some. The sample shows about 25,000 clones, around 90% of them seen only once. The study, taken as a whole, reports: Appearances in adjacent lung were noted for a median roughly 50 of the top 100 tumor clones. Highest T cell clonality was seen in uninvolved adjacent lung, surpassing that measured in tumor. A higher density of T cells in blood coincided with extended overall survival.

The ends were cut back, 3 bases at V and 0 bases at J, with 15 bases in the middle. The CDR3 is made up of 17 amino acids. Germline CDR1 and CDR2: GTSNPN and SVGIG (reference sequence). The receptor was isolated from a man between 40 and 69 years old with stage III squamous cell lung carcinoma. This specimen consisted of peripheral blood, obtained before any cancer treatment. The chain joins TRBV30 to TRBJ2-6; the D gene is possibly TRBD1 (5 bases). The CDR3 DNA reads TGTGCCTGGAGCGGCGACAGATATAGCTCTGGGGCCAACGTCCTGACTTTC. Protein product: CAWSGDRYSSGANVLTF.